The present T cell receptor (beta chain) was sequenced within a study of early T cells in non-severe SARS-CoV-2 infection (TCRdb year 2021). In the study overall: Bulk RNA from unsorted whole blood was used for TCR sequencing, so alpha and beta chains could not be paired. Broad study findings and their caveats: VDJdb matching was skewed toward anti-spike CD8 responses, so virus-specific expansions were likely underestimated and private and CD4 specificities were missed.

A case-control design nested within a healthcare worker cohort in London, UK, was used, with weekly nasopharyngeal swab PCR tests and blood sampling performed. Between 23 and 31 March 2020, the week of the UK lockdown, healthcare workers were enrolled and then followed up weekly for as long as 16 weeks. Libraries came from 5' RACE. Instrument on record: NextSeq 500. Unique molecular identifiers were attached to individual cDNA molecules in the TCR library protocol so that sequencing error and PCR bias could be corrected. Both TCR alpha and beta chains were sequenced, and tight co-correlation was observed between alpha and beta sequence abundances in each sample. The study's own analysis went as follows. Decombinator V4 was used to perform V gene, J gene and CDR3 annotation of TCR sequences. Expanded TCRs were defined as changing significantly between any two time points under a Poisson model with p below 0.0001. Abundances of TCRs were expressed as counts per million after normalisation to the total number of TCRs sequenced in each sample. MAIT TCRs were defined by TRAV1-2 paired with TRAJ12, TRAJ20 or TRAJ33, and iNKT TCRs by TRAV10 paired with TRAJ18. VDJdb, accessed 1 November 2021, was searched for CMV, EBV and SARS-CoV-2 annotated TCRs, with TCRs annotated for multiple antigens excluded. TCRdb reprocessed the public reads (quality trimming at Q25 with fastp, clone calling with MiXCR) and kept in-frame beta chains. A single entry per CDR3 protein holds the most common genes and DNA from its merged rows. The V and J calls come from TCRdb's annotation, not from the publication. The sample table lists 81,000 or so distinct CDR3 sequences, approximately 12% of them with a count of one. The leading ten clones occupy 3.4% of the sample.

The germline V gene (reference sequence) gives CDR1 as DFQATT and CDR2 as SNEGSKA. Measured from the cysteine to the phenylalanine, the CDR3 is 15 residues long. The read is trimmed to its CDR3 DNA, 45 bases read in frame from base 1. For this chain, trimming is 5 bases at the V end and 3 bases at the J end, and the number of junction bases without a gene match is 8. A note on this clonotype: There is no known antigen for this receptor. No per-base quality is available; no much larger clone lies one base away.

What was sequenced was whole blood. The sequence joins TRBV20-1 to TRBJ1-5, with TRBD1 identical over 9 junction bases. The clonotype originates from an adult who was a healthcare worker with PCR-confirmed SARS-CoV-2 infection or an uninfected control (not recorded which). The bases read TGCAGTGCTCACCAGGGACAGGGAAACAATCAGCCCCAGCATTTT. It translates to CSAHQGQGNNQPQHF.